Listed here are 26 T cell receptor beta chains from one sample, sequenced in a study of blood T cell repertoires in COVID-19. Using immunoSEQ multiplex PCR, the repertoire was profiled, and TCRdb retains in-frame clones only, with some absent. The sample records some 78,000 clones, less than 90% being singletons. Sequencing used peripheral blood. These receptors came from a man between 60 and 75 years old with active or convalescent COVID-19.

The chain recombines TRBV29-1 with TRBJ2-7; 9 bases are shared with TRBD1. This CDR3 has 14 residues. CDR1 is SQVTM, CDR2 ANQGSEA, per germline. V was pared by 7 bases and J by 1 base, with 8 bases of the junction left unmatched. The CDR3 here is CSAKAGTGSYEQYF. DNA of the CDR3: TGCAGCGCCAAGGCCGGGACAGGGTCCTACGAGCAGTACTTC.

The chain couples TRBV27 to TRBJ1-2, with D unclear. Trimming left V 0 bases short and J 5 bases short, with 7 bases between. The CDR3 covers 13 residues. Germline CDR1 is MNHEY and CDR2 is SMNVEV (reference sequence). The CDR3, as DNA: TGTGCCAGCAGTTTATCCAAAATGTATGGCTACACCTTC. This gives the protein CASSLSKMYGYTF.

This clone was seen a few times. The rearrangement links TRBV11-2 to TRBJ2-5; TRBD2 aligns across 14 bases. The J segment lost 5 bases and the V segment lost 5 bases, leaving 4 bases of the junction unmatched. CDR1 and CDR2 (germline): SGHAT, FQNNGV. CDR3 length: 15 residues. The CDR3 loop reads CASSPGLAGGETQYF. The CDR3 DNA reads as TGTGCCAGCAGCCCCGGACTAGCGGGAGGTGAGACCCAGTACTTC.

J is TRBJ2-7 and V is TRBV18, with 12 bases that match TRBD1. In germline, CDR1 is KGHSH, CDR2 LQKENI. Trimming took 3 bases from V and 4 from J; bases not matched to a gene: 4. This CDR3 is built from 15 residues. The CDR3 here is CASSPGTGGSYEQYF. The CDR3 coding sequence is TGTGCCAGCTCACCCGGGACAGGGGGCTCATACGAGCAGTACTTC.

CDR3 bases: TGTGCCAGCATCCCGGGACAGGGAAGGAACACTGAAGCTTTCTTT. This sequence encodes CASIPGQGRNTEAFF. This chain connects TRBV7-9 to TRBJ1-1; TRBD1 agrees at 9 bases. The V segment lost 7 bases and the J segment 1 base; nucleotides outside the gene matches: 7. Germline lookup yields CDR1 SEHNR and CDR2 FQNEAQ (reference sequence). CDR3 length: 15 residues. The full variable domain, with the rest looked up from reference TRBV7-9 and TRBJ1-1, is DTGVSQNPRHKITKRGQNVTFRCDPISEHNRLYWYRQTLGQGPEFLTYFQNEAQLEKSRLLSDRFSAERPKGSFSTLEIQRTEQGDSAMYLCASIPGQGRNTEAFFGQGTRLTVV.

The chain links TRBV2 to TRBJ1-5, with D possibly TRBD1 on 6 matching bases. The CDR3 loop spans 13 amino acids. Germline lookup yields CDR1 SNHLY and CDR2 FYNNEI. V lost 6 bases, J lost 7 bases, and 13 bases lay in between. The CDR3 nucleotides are TGTGCCAGCAGAGTGAGGGGGAGCCAGCCCCAGCATTTT. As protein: CASRVRGSQPQHF.

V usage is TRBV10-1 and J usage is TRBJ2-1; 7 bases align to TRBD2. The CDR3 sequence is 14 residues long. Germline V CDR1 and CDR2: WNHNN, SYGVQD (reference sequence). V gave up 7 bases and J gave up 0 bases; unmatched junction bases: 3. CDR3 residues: CASIRGSSYNEQFF. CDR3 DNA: TGCGCCAGCATCCGCGGGAGCTCCTACAATGAGCAGTTCTTC.

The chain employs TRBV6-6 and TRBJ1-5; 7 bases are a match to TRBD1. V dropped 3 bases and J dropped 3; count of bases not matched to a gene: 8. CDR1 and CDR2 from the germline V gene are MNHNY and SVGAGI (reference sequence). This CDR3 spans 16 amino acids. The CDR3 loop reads CASSYSTGAINQPQHF. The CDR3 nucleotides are TGTGCCAGCAGTTATTCTACAGGGGCGATCAATCAGCCCCAGCATTTT.

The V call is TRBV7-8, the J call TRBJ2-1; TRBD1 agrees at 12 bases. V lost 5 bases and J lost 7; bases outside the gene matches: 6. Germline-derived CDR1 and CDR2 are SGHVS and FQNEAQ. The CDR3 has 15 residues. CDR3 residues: CASSLGTGGQNEQFF. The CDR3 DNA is TGTGCCAGCAGCCTTGGGACAGGGGGCCAAAATGAGCAGTTCTTC.

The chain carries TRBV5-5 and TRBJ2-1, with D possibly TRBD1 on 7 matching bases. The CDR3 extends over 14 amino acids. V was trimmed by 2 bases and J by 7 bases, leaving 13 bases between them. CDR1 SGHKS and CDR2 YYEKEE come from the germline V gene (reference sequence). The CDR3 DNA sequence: TGTGCCAGCAGCTTAGGGCAGGGGGGAAATGAGCAGTTCTTC. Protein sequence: CASSLGQGGNEQFF.

The CDR3 spells CASIPPGGFGANVLTF. The CDR3 region has the DNA TGTGCCAGCATCCCCCCAGGAGGGTTTGGGGCCAACGTCCTGACTTTC. This chain links TRBV7-2 with TRBJ2-6; D is perhaps TRBD2 (6 bases). The CDR3 has 16 amino acids. Trimming cost V 7 bases and J 3 bases, with 16 bases left between them. In germline, CDR1 is SGHTA, CDR2 FQGNSA.

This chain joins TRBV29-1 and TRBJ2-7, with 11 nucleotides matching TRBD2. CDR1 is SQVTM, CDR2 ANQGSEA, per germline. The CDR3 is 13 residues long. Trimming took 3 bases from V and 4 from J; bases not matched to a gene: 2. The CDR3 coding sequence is TGCAGCGTTGAGACTAGCGGGGCGTACGAGCAGTACTTC. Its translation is CSVETSGAYEQYF.

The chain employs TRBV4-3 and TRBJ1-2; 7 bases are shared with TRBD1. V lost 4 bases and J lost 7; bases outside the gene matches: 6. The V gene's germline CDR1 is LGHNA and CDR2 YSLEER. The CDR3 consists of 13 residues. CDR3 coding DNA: TGCGCCAGCAGCCCTACAGGGGCCGGTGGCTACACCTTC. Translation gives CASSPTGAGGYTF.

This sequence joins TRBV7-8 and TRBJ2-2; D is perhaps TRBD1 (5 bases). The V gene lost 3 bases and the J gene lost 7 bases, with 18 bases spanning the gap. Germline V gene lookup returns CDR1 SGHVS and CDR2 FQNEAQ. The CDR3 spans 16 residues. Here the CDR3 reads CASSFPRQGKNGELFF. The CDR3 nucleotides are TGTGCCAGCAGCTTCCCCCGTCAGGGAAAAAACGGGGAGCTGTTTTTT.

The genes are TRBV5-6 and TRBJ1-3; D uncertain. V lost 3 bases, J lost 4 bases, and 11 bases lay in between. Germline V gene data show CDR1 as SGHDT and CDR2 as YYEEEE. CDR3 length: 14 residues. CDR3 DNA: TGTGCCAGCAGCTCCCGGGGAATGGGAAACACCATATATTTT. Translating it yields CASSSRGMGNTIYF.

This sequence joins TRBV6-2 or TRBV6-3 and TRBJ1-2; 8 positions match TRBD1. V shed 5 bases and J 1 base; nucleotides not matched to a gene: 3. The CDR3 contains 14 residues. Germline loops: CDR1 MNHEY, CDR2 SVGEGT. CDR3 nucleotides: TGTGCCAGCAGTAAGACAGGGGTTAACTATGGCTACACCTTC. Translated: CASSKTGVNYGYTF.

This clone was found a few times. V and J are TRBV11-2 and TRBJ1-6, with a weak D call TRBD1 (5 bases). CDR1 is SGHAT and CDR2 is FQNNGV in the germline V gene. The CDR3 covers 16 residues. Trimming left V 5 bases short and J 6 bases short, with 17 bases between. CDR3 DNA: TGTGCCAGCAGCCGTCAAAACGGTAGGGGTAATTCACCCCTCCACTTT. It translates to CASSRQNGRGNSPLHF.

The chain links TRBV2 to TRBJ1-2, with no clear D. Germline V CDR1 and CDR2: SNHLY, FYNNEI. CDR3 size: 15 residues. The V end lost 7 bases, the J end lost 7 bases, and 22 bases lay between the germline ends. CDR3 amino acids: CASTNQAGSVSGYTF. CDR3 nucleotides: TGTGCCAGCACTAATCAAGCCGGGAGCGTATCTGGCTACACCTTC.

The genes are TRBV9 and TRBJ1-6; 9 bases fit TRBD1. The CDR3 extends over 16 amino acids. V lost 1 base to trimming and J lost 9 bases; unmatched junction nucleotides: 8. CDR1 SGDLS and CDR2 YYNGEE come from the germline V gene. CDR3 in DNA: TGTGCCAGCAGCGTAATGGAGGGACAGGGAGGTTCACCCCTCCACTTT. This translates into CASSVMEGQGGSPLHF.

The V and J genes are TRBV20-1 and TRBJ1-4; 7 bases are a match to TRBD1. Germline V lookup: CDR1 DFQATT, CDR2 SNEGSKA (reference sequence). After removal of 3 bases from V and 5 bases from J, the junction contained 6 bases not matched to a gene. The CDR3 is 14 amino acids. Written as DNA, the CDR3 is TGCAGTGCTAGTAGGGACAGTGGAAATGAAAAACTGTTTTTT. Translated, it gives CSASRDSGNEKLFF.

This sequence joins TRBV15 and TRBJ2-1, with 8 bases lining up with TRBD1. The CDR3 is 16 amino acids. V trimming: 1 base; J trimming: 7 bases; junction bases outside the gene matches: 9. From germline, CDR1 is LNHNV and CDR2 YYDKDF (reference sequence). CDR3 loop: CATSRVEAGGTNEQFF. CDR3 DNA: TGTGCCACCAGCAGAGTGGAGGCAGGGGGCACGAATGAGCAGTTCTTC.

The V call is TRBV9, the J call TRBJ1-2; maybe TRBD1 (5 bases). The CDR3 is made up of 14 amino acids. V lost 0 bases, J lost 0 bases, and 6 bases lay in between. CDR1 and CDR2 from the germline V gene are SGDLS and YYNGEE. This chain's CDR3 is CASSVGQTNYGYTF. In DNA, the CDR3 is TGTGCCAGCAGCGTAGGACAGACTAACTATGGCTACACCTTC.

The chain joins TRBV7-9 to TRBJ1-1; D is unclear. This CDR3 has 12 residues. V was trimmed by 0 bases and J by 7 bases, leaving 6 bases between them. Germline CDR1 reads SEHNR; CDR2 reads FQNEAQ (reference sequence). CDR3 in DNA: TGTGCCAGCAGCTTAGCCGAGATTGAAGCTTTCTTT. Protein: CASSLAEIEAFF.

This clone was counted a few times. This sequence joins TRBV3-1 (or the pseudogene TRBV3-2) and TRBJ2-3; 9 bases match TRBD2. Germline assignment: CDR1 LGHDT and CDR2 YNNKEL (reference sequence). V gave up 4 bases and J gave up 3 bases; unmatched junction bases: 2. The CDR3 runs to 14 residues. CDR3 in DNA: TGTGCCAGCAGCCTCGGACTAGCGACAGATACGCAGTATTTT. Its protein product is CASSLGLATDTQYF.

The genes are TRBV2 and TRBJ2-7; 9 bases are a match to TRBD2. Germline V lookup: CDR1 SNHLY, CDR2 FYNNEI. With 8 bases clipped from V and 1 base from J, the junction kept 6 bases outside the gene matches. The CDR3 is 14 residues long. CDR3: CASLVGLASYEQYF. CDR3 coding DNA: TGTGCCAGCTTGGTAGGACTAGCGTCCTACGAGCAGTACTTC.

The CDR3, as DNA: TGTGCCAGCTCCGCAGGGGCAACTAATGAAAAACTGTTTTTT. Protein sequence: CASSAGATNEKLFF. J is TRBJ1-4 and V is TRBV18, with a tentative D call TRBD1 (6 bases). CDR1 and CDR2 (germline): KGHSH, LQKENI. The germline V and J ends were trimmed by 6 bases and 0 bases, with 8 bases remaining between them. The CDR3 consists of 14 residues.